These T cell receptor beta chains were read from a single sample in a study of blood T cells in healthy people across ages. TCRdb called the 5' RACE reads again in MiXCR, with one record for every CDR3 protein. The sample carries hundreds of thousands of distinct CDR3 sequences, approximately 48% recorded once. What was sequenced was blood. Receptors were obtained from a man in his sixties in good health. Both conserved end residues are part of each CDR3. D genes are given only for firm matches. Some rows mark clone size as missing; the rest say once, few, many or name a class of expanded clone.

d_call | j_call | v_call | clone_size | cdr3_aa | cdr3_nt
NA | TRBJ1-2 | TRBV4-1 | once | CASSQDWVGYSSDGYTF | TGCGCCAGCAGCCAAGATTGGGTAGGGTATAGCTCGGATGGCTACACCTTC
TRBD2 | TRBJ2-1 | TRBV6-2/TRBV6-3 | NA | CASIERGAGYNEQFF | TGTGCCAGCATCGAGCGGGGGGCGGGTTACAATGAGCAGTTCTTC
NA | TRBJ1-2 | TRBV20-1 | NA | CSSFSSWSYGYTF | TGCAGTAGCTTCAGTTCCTGGTCCTATGGCTACACCTTC
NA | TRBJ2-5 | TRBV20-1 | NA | CSAGQSAGETQYF | TGCAGTGCTGGACAGTCGGCGGGAGAGACCCAGTACTTC
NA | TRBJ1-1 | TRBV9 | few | CASSTRDGNTEAFF | TGTGCCAGCAGCACCCGGGACGGGAACACTGAAGCTTTCTTT
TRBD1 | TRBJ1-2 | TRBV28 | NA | CASSSGQGVFYGYTF | TGTGCCAGCAGCTCCGGACAGGGAGTTTTCTATGGCTACACCTTC
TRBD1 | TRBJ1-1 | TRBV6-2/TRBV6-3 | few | CASSYVGQGVNTEAFF | TGTGCCAGCAGTTACGTGGGACAGGGTGTCAACACTGAAGCTTTCTTT
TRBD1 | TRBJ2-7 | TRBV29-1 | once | CSASATQGAGYEQYF | TGCAGCGCCAGTGCGACTCAGGGGGCTGGCTACGAGCAGTACTTC
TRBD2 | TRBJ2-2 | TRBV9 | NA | CASSLRLAGPGELFF | TGTGCCAGCAGCCTGAGACTAGCAGGTCCGGGGGAGCTGTTTTTT
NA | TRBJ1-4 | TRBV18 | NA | CASSPPKGSGEKLFF | TGTGCCAGCTCACCACCGAAAGGGAGCGGCGAAAAACTGTTTTTT
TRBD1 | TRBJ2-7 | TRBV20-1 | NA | CSAYRGAGGTYEQYF | TGCAGTGCATACCGAGGGGCAGGGGGCACCTACGAGCAGTACTTC
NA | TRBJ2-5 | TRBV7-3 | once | CARSTTDSQRDSLGGQYF | TGTGCCCGCAGTACCACGGACAGTCAAAGGGACTCCCTCGGTGGGCAGTACTTC
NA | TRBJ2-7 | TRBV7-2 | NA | CTSSLGPGPYEQYF | TGTACCAGCAGCTTAGGGCCGGGACCCTACGAGCAGTACTTC
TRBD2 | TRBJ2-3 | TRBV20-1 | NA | CSADGGSTDTQYF | TGCAGTGCCGACGGGGGGTCCACAGATACGCAGTATTTT
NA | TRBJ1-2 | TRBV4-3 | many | CASSQDWGAVYYGYTF | TGCGCCAGCAGCCAAGATTGGGGCGCAGTCTACTATGGCTACACCTTC
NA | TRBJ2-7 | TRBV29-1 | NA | CSVEGPRLTYEQYF | TGCAGCGTTGAAGGTCCAAGGCTTACCTACGAGCAGTACTTC
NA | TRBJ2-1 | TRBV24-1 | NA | CATGDSAMAASYNEQFF | TGTGCCACCGGTGATTCGGCTATGGCAGCCTCCTACAATGAGCAGTTCTTC
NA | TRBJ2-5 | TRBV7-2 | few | CASSPLKLGTQYF | TGTGCCAGCAGCCCGCTGAAATTGGGGACCCAGTACTTC